This record concerns one TCR beta chain sequence. V lost 5 bases to trimming and J lost 8 bases; unmatched junction nucleotides: 16. This CDR3 contains 17 residues. Germline loops: CDR1 KGHSH, CDR2 LQKENI. The method was immunoSEQ multiplex PCR; TCRdb's version includes in-frame clones alone and lacks a portion of them. The sample holds 60,000 to 85,000 clones, 77% seen once. This sample was included in a study of OX40 agonist ivuxolimab in advanced cancers. Whole-study context: Aged roughly 23 to 90 with a mean of 60 years, they were around 83% male.

This TCR derives from an adult with an advanced solid tumor such as melanoma, head and neck, liver or kidney cancer. The source was CD4+ or CD8+ T cells sorted from blood, collected in a trial of the OX40 agonist ivuxolimab. The chain is built from TRBV18 and TRBJ2-1; 9 bases are a match to TRBD1. CDR3 sequence (DNA): TGTGCCAGCTCAACCTTCCGGGACAGGGATCTTGGGGATGAGCAGTTCTTC. This codes for CASSTFRDRDLGDEQFF. The complete variable domain, with remaining parts taken from reference TRBV18 and TRBJ2-1, reads NAGVMQNPRHLVRRRGQEARLRCSPMKGHSHVYWYRQLPEEGLKFMVYLQKENIIDESGMPKERFSAEFPKEGPSILRIQQVVRGDSAAYFCASSTFRDRDLGDEQFFGPGTRLTVL.